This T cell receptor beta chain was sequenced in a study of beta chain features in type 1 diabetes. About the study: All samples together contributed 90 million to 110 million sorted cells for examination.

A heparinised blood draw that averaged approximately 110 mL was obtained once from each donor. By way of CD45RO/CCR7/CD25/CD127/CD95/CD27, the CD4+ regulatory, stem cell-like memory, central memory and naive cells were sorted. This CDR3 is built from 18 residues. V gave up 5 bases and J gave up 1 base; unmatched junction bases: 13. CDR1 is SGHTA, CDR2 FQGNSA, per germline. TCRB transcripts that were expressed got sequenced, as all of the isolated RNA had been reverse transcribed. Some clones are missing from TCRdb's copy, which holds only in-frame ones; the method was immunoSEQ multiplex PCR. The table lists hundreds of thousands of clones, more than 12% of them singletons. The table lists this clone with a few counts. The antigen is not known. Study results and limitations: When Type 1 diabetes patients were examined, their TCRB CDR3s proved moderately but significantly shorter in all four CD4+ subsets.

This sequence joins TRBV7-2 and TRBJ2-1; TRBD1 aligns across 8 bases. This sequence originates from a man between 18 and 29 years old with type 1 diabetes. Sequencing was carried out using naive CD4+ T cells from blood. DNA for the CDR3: TGTGCCAGCAGCCCTAACGCAGGGGGCGCCGCATCCTACAATGAGCAGTTCTTC. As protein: CASSPNAGGAASYNEQFF. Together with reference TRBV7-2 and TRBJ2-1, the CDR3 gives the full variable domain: GAGVSQSPSNKVTEKGKDVELRCDPISGHTALYWYRQSLGQGLEFLIYFQGNSAPDKSGLPSDRFSAERTGGSVSTLTIQRTQQEDSAVYLCASSPNAGGAASYNEQFFGPGTRLTVL.